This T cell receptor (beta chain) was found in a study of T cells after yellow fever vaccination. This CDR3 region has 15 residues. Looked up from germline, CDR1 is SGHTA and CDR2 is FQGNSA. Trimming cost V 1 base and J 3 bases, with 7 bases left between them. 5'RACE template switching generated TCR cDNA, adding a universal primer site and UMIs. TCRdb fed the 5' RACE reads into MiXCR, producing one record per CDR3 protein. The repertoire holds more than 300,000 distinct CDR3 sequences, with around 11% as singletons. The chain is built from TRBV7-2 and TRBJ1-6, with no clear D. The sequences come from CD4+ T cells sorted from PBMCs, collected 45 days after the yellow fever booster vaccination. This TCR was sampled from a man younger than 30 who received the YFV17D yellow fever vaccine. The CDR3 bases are TGTGCCAGCAGCTTAGAGCAAAGCTATAATTCACCCCTCCACTTT. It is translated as CASSLEQSYNSPLHF.